This T cell receptor (beta chain) comes out of a study of PD-1 blockade in mismatch repair-deficient tumors. Study as a whole: All were previously treated, progressing patients with approximately 12 mismatch repair-deficient cancer types. General study findings and limits: After pembrolizumab, tumor-resident clones rose rapidly, then generally contracted before radiologic responses.

About this clone: What it recognizes is unknown.

The CDR3 consists of 15 residues. The V gene end was trimmed by 0 bases and the J gene end by 8 bases; junction bases not matched to a gene: 5. The germline V gene encodes CDR1 SGHVS and CDR2 FQNEAQ. The table came from immunoSEQ multiplex PCR; TCRdb's copy has only in-frame clones and leaves some out. Among 130,000 or so clones listed, around 86% were seen once. Three pembrolizumab responders had their TCRs sequenced. This sample comprised peripheral blood, obtained 44 weeks after starting pembrolizumab. This sequence originates from an adult with mismatch repair-deficient cancer. V is TRBV7-8 and J is TRBJ1-2; 11 bases fit TRBD1. The CDR3, as DNA: TGTGCCAGCAGCTTAGCCGGACAGGGGGCCTGGGGCTACACCTTC. It encodes CASSLAGQGAWGYTF.